Shown below are 28 T cell receptor beta chains from a single sample sequenced in a study of T cell responses to AZD1222 COVID-19 vaccine. The assay was immunoSEQ multiplex PCR, and TCRdb's table has in-frame clones only and misses some. The table records about 140,000 clones, around 90% of them present only once. Sequences were derived from peripheral blood, sampled on day 0 of AZD1222 vaccination. The receptors here all came from an adult in good health.

The rearrangement links TRBV19 to TRBJ2-1, with D possibly TRBD2 on 5 matching bases. The V gene lost 6 bases and the J gene lost 5 bases, with 17 bases spanning the gap. This CDR3 has 15 residues. Germline assignment: CDR1 LNHDA and CDR2 SQIVND (reference sequence). CDR3 sequence reads: CASRSRRIKDNEQFF. For the CDR3, the DNA is TGTGCCAGTAGGTCAAGGAGGATCAAAGACAATGAGCAGTTCTTC. The whole variable domain, remainder taken from reference TRBV19 and TRBJ2-1, is DGGITQSPKYLFRKEGQNVTLSCEQNLNHDAMYWYRQDPGQGLRLIYYSQIVNDFQKGDIAEGYSVSREKKESFPLTVTSAQKNPTAFYLCASRSRRIKDNEQFFGPGTRLTVL.

V usage is TRBV18 and J usage is TRBJ2-7; D is possibly TRBD1 or TRBD2 (6 bases each). V was pared by 6 bases and J by 0 bases, with 12 bases between. The CDR3 consists of 14 residues. CDR1 is KGHSH and CDR2 is LQKENI in the germline V gene. The CDR3 reads CASSLRGRSYEQYF. The CDR3 region has the DNA TGTGCCAGCTCCCTCCGGGGGCGCTCCTACGAGCAGTACTTC. Drawing the rest from reference TRBV18 and TRBJ2-7, the complete variable domain is NAGVMQNPRHLVRRRGQEARLRCSPMKGHSHVYWYRQLPEEGLKFMVYLQKENIIDESGMPKERFSAEFPKEGPSILRIQQVVRGDSAAYFCASSLRGRSYEQYFGPGTRLTVT.

In this sample, this clone turned up once. The chain uses TRBV11-2 and TRBJ2-2; D unclear. Germline CDR1 reads SGHAT; CDR2 reads FQNNGV. With 2 bases removed from V and 5 bases from J, the gap between germline ends came to 9 bases. This CDR3 contains 14 residues. CDR3 loop: CASSLYRATGELFF. The CDR3 DNA sequence: TGTGCCAGCAGCTTATATAGGGCGACCGGGGAGCTGTTTTTT.

The rearrangement joins TRBV19 to TRBJ2-7; D ambiguous. With 3 bases removed from V and 5 bases from J, the gap between germline ends came to 14 bases. The CDR3 has 14 residues. From germline, CDR1 is LNHDA and CDR2 SQIVND (reference sequence). In DNA, the CDR3 is TGTGCCAGTAGTATGAGGCGCCCTCCGAACGAGCAGTACTTC. The encoded protein is CASSMRRPPNEQYF.

This sequence joins TRBV7-2 and TRBJ1-2; unclear D gene. Germline V lookup: CDR1 SGHTA, CDR2 FQGNSA. Trimming stripped 5 bases from V and 5 bases from J, with 12 bases between. The CDR3 spans 13 residues. The CDR3 loop is CASSMDPWYGYTF. The CDR3 DNA reads TGTGCCAGCAGCATGGACCCGTGGTATGGCTACACCTTC.

The chain has TRBV11-2 and TRBJ2-7, with D tentatively TRBD1 or TRBD2 (7 bases each). The CDR3 consists of 15 residues. The germline gives CDR1 SGHAT, CDR2 FQNNGV. The V gene lost 5 bases and the J gene lost 4 bases, with 18 bases spanning the gap. CDR3 residues: CASSPIRGREYEQYF. Written as DNA, the CDR3 is TGTGCCAGCAGCCCAATAAGGGGGCGGGAGTACGAGCAGTACTTC.

The V gene is TRBV27, the J gene TRBJ1-2, with a weak D call TRBD1 (6 bases). The CDR3 spans 14 residues. Between the trimmed V and J ends, which lost 7 bases and 3 bases, there was a span of 15 bases. The germline CDR1 and CDR2 sequences are MNHEY and SMNVEV (reference sequence). The CDR3, as DNA: TGTGCCAGCAAAGGATCGGACAGTTACTATGGCTACACCTTC. It is translated as CASKGSDSYYGYTF.

The chain uses TRBV5-1 and TRBJ2-1; TRBD1 matches at 7 bases. CDR3 length: 15 amino acids. The J segment lost 4 bases and the V segment lost 4 bases, leaving 8 bases of the junction unmatched. The germline CDR1 and CDR2 sequences are SGHRS and YFSETQ. CDR3 sequence reads: CASSRDSSGYNEQFF. CDR3 DNA: TGCGCCAGCAGCCGGGACAGCTCAGGATACAATGAGCAGTTCTTC. Using reference TRBV5-1 and TRBJ2-1 for the parts outside the CDR3, the full variable domain is KAGVTQTPRYLIKTRGQQVTLSCSPISGHRSVSWYQQTPGQGLQFLFEYFSETQRNKGNFPGRFSGRQFSNSRSEMNVSTLELGDSALYLCASSRDSSGYNEQFFGPGTRLTVL.

This chain joins TRBV6-2 or TRBV6-3 and TRBJ2-3; 13 bases map to TRBD2. The CDR3 sequence is 16 residues long. The ends lost 5 bases at V and 7 bases at J; junction bases unmatched: 9. Germline V gene sequence: CDR1 MNHEY, CDR2 SVGEGT. Here the CDR3 reads CASSPTSGRAGNTQYF. CDR3 coding DNA: TGTGCCAGCAGTCCAACTAGCGGGAGGGCCGGGAATACGCAGTATTTT.

The J gene is TRBJ2-1, the V gene TRBV19; D remains unclear. Trimming removed 3 bases from V and 5 bases from J, with 14 bases in between. The CDR3 extends over 15 amino acids. Per the germline V gene, CDR1 is LNHDA and CDR2 is SQIVND (reference sequence). CDR3 amino acids: CASSMGETVNNEQFF. Here the CDR3 DNA reads TGTGCCAGTAGTATGGGTGAGACTGTTAACAATGAGCAGTTCTTC.

This clone came up once. The chain uses TRBV5-1 and TRBJ2-3; 12 bases align to TRBD2. The CDR3 spans 17 residues. V lost 0 bases, J lost 2 bases, and 4 bases stayed unmatched. CDR1 SGHRS and CDR2 YFSETQ come from the germline V gene. The CDR3 protein is CASSLGLAGDFTDTQYF. CDR3 sequence (DNA): TGCGCCAGCAGCTTGGGACTAGCGGGGGATTTCACAGATACGCAGTATTTT.

This clone was recorded once. The chain joins TRBV4-1 to TRBJ1-1; 7 nucleotides match TRBD1. The germline gives CDR1 MGHRA, CDR2 YSYEKL. Germline trimming cut 4 bases from V and 4 bases from J; bases unmatched to any gene: 6. This CDR3 is 14 amino acids long. CDR3 nucleotide sequence: TGCGCCAGCAGCCGAACTTCAGGGGGCACTGAAGCTTTCTTT. This encodes CASSRTSGGTEAFF.

The chain couples TRBV28 to TRBJ2-3, with D uncertain. In germline, CDR1 is MDHEN, CDR2 SYDVKM. The length of the CDR3 is 13 residues. V was clipped by 4 bases and J by 2 bases, with 7 bases between them. The CDR3 bases are TGTGCCAGCAGTTCCCCCCCCACAGATACGCAGTATTTT. It specifies CASSSPPTDTQYF.

This chain links TRBV27 with TRBJ1-6; D is unresolved. The CDR3 spans 14 residues. Germline CDR1 reads MNHEY; CDR2 reads SMNVEV (reference sequence). V lost 3 bases and J lost 7, with 10 bases in between. CDR3 coding DNA: TGTGCCAGCAGTTTTCCACAAGCGAATTCACCCCTCCACTTT. Translation: CASSFPQANSPLHF.

The J gene is TRBJ1-6, the V gene TRBV7-2; D is undetermined. This CDR3 has 13 amino acids. V lost 4 bases to trimming and J lost 4 bases, with 5 bases between them. CDR1 and CDR2 (germline): SGHTA, FQGNSA. CDR3 sequence (DNA): TGTGCCAGCAGCTCAAGTTATAATTCACCCCTCCACTTT. Amino acids: CASSSSYNSPLHF. The full variable domain, rest sourced from reference TRBV7-2 and TRBJ1-6, is GAGVSQSPSNKVTEKGKDVELRCDPISGHTALYWYRQSLGQGLEFLIYFQGNSAPDKSGLPSDRFSAERTGGSVSTLTIQRTQQEDSAVYLCASSSSYNSPLHFGNGTRLTVT.

This chain connects TRBV18 to TRBJ2-7, with TRBD1 matching over 9 bases. Trimming at V came to 6 bases and at J to 6 bases, leaving 12 bases not matched to a gene. Germline V lookup: CDR1 KGHSH, CDR2 LQKENI. CDR3 size: 15 residues. The CDR3 DNA is TGTGCCAGCTCTCCAAGGCCGGGACAGGGTTTCGAGCAGTACTTC. Amino acids: CASSPRPGQGFEQYF.

This clone was seen more than once but under ten times. The chain couples TRBV6-5 to TRBJ2-3, with 8 bases that match TRBD2. V dropped 7 bases and J dropped 3; count of bases not matched to a gene: 6. The CDR3 spans 14 residues. The germline gives CDR1 MNHEY, CDR2 SVGAGI. CDR3 sequence (DNA): TGTGCCAGCAACCGCGGGGGGTGGACAGATACGCAGTATTTT. Protein product: CASNRGGWTDTQYF.

The J gene is TRBJ1-3, the V gene TRBV9; tentative D call: TRBD1 (5 bases). This CDR3 comprises 15 residues. V lost 4 bases and J lost 0, with 11 bases in between. Germline V gene sequence: CDR1 SGDLS, CDR2 YYNGEE. CDR3 DNA sequence: TGTGCCAGCAGCCCGGGACGCTTCTCTGGAAACACCATATATTTT. Translation: CASSPGRFSGNTIYF.

Notes on this clone: Within the sample, other DNA sequences also encode this same CDR3. The chain combines TRBV19 with TRBJ1-1, with TRBD1 matching over 8 bases. The junction had 5 bases not matched to a gene; V was cut back by 3 bases and J by 2 bases. The CDR3 has 15 residues. Germline CDR1 reads LNHDA; CDR2 reads SQIVND (reference sequence). The CDR3 region has the DNA TGTGCCAGTAGTATCACCGGGACAGGTAACACTGAAGCTTTCTTT. Translated, it gives CASSITGTGNTEAFF.

This chain joins TRBV19 and TRBJ1-2; D perhaps matches TRBD1 (5 bases). The CDR3 covers 14 residues. Germline assignment: CDR1 LNHDA and CDR2 SQIVND (reference sequence). Trimming removed 7 bases at V and 8 bases at J, with 20 bases between. The CDR3 is CASTMGRGSGGYTF. The CDR3 coding sequence is TGTGCCAGTACCATGGGACGGGGGTCTGGAGGCTACACCTTC.

The chain couples TRBV6-2 or TRBV6-3 to TRBJ2-5, with D uncertain. This CDR3 has 15 amino acids. Per the germline V gene, CDR1 is MNHEY and CDR2 is SVGEGT. V was clipped by 6 bases and J by 5 bases, with 19 bases between them. CDR3 amino acids: CASSPPLWVEETQYF. CDR3 in DNA: TGTGCCAGCAGCCCTCCTTTATGGGTTGAGGAGACCCAGTACTTC.

V and J are TRBV19 and TRBJ1-1, with D possibly TRBD1 on 6 matching bases. This CDR3 contains 17 residues. Trimming left V 5 bases short and J 5 bases short, with 24 bases between. CDR1 and CDR2 from the germline V gene are LNHDA and SQIVND (reference sequence). The CDR3 coding sequence is TGTGCCAGTAGTCCGACAGGTTACTCCGCGAGGGAGACTGAAGCTTTCTTT. Its translation: CASSPTGYSARETEAFF.

This clone showed up just once. The chain links TRBV7-3 to TRBJ2-1; TRBD1 might be the D (5 bases). V shed 1 base and J shed 3 bases, with 13 bases lying between them. The CDR3 loop spans 16 amino acids. The germline V gene has CDR1 SGHTA and CDR2 FQGTGA. The CDR3 region is CASSLRQGGSYNEQFF. CDR3 bases: TGTGCCAGCAGCTTAAGGCAGGGTGGAAGCTACAATGAGCAGTTCTTC.

V and J are TRBV10-2 and TRBJ2-1; D may be TRBD1 (6 bases). Germline lookup yields CDR1 WSHSY and CDR2 SAAADI. There are 17 residues in the CDR3. V lost 2 bases, J lost 2 bases, and 16 bases lay in between. The CDR3 DNA reads TGCGCCAGCAGTGAGGGGGGCGGCGGGCTTACCTACAATGAGCAGTTCTTC. It yields the protein CASSEGGGGLTYNEQFF.

This clone showed up just a few times. Different DNA sequences within this sample yield the same CDR3. The chain is built from TRBV19 and TRBJ2-1; the D call may be TRBD1 or TRBD2 (5 bases each). This CDR3 is built from 13 residues. The germline gives CDR1 LNHDA, CDR2 SQIVND (reference sequence). The V and J ends lost 6 bases and 4 bases respectively, with 10 bases between them. The CDR3 loop reads CASSRDVYNEQFF. CDR3 bases: TGTGCCAGTAGCCGGGACGTTTACAATGAGCAGTTCTTC.

The chain has TRBV30 and TRBJ1-1, with 7 bases aligning to TRBD1. CDR1 and CDR2 (germline): GTSNPN, SVGIG (reference sequence). With 6 bases clipped from V and 6 bases from J, the junction kept 16 bases outside the gene matches. The CDR3 length is 15 residues. CDR3 amino acids: CACPDAGQAGAEAFF. The CDR3 DNA sequence: TGTGCCTGTCCTGATGCTGGACAGGCGGGCGCTGAAGCTTTCTTT.

This chain connects TRBV5-1 to TRBJ2-3; 11 bases agree with TRBD2. CDR1 and CDR2 (germline): SGHRS, YFSETQ. This CDR3 has 17 residues. The V segment lost 2 bases and the J segment 4 bases; nucleotides outside the gene matches: 9. The CDR3 sequence is CASSFLASLAGADTQYF. The CDR3 DNA sequence: TGCGCCAGCAGCTTCCTTGCATCACTAGCGGGAGCAGATACGCAGTATTTT.

CDR3 amino acids: CASRGLAGANTQYF. For the CDR3, the DNA is TGTGCCAGCAGGGGACTAGCGGGAGCGAATACGCAGTATTTT. The rearrangement uses TRBV2 and TRBJ2-3, with 14 bases identical to TRBD2. CDR1 is SNHLY, CDR2 FYNNEI, per germline. V was pared by 6 bases and J by 7 bases, with 3 bases of the junction left unmatched. The CDR3 has 14 residues. The variable domain in full, completed from reference TRBV2 and TRBJ2-3, reads EPEVTQTPSHQVTQMGQEVILRCVPISNHLYFYWYRQILGQKVEFLVSFYNNEISEKSEIFDDQFSVERPDGSNFTLKIRSTKLEDSAMYFCASRGLAGANTQYFGPGTRLTVL.